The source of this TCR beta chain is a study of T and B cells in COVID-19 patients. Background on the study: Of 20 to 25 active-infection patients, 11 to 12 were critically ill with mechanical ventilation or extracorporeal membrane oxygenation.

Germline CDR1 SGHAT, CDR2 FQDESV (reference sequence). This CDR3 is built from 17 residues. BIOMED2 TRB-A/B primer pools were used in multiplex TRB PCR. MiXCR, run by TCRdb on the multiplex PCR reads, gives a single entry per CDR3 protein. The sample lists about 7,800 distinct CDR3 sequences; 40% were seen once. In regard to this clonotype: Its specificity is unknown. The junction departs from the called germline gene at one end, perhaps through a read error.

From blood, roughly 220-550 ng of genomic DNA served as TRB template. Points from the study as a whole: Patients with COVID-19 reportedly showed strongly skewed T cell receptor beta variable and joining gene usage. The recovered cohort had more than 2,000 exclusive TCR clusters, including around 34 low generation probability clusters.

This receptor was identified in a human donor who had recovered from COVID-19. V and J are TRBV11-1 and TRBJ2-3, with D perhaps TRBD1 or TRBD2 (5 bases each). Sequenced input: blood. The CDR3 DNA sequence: TGCGCCAGCAGCCAGGCTATGGGACGGGGATTCACAGATACGCAGTATTTT. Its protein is CASSQAMGRGFTDTQYF.